Listed here are 20 T cell receptor beta chains from one sample, sequenced in a study of CD8+ T cells in alopecia areata. Isolated RNA was reverse transcribed into cDNA used as the sequencing template. TCRdb keeps only in-frame clones here, not all; method: immunoSEQ multiplex PCR. The table lists 120,000 to 150,000 clones, approximately 65% of them singletons, with about 40% in the top ten. The sequenced sample was CD8+ T cells sorted from blood. The receptors come from a human donor in good health.

V is TRBV19 and J is TRBJ2-7; D remains ambiguous. The germline CDR1 and CDR2 sequences are LNHDA and SQIVND (reference sequence). The V end was cut by 1 base, the J end by 3 bases, with 7 bases between. This CDR3 comprises 13 residues. The CDR3 loop is CASSIGRFYEQYF. Written as DNA, the CDR3 is TGTGCCAGTAGTATAGGGCGGTTCTACGAGCAGTACTTC.

The chain is built from TRBV29-1 and TRBJ2-7; D call uncertain. Germline V gene lookup returns CDR1 SQVTM and CDR2 ANQGSEA. The V and J ends lost 4 bases and 1 base respectively, with 11 bases between them. This CDR3 is 13 amino acids long. CDR3 in amino acids: CSVVLRLSYEQYF. In DNA, the CDR3 is TGCAGCGTTGTGTTAAGATTATCCTACGAGCAGTACTTC.

The rearrangement joins TRBV30 to TRBJ1-2; tentative D call: TRBD1 (5 bases). CDR1 is GTSNPN and CDR2 is SVGIG in the germline V gene (reference sequence). This CDR3 is built from 15 residues. Trimming stripped 5 bases from V and 3 bases from J, with 19 bases between. The CDR3 loop reads CAWSPGGGEDYGYTF. The CDR3 DNA sequence: TGTGCCTGGTCCCCTGGAGGAGGGGAGGACTATGGCTACACCTTC.

The rearrangement uses TRBV30 and TRBJ2-3; the D is unclear. Germline CDR1 and CDR2: GTSNPN and SVGIG (reference sequence). V was shortened by 2 bases and J by 0 bases, with 9 bases between the two germline ends. The CDR3 contains 14 residues. The CDR3 bases are TGTGCCTGGAGTCACTACTCTAGCACAGATACGCAGTATTTT. This encodes CAWSHYSSTDTQYF.

The rearrangement links TRBV5-1 to TRBJ1-1; 7 bases are a match to TRBD1. The junction had 3 bases not matched to a gene; V was cut back by 1 base and J by 6 bases. The CDR3 is 13 amino acids. CDR1 is SGHRS and CDR2 is YFSETQ in the germline V gene. CDR3 region: CASSLTGQAEAFF. Written as DNA, the CDR3 is TGCGCCAGCAGCTTGACCGGACAGGCTGAAGCTTTCTTT. Filled out from reference TRBV5-1 and TRBJ1-1, the complete variable domain reads KAGVTQTPRYLIKTRGQQVTLSCSPISGHRSVSWYQQTPGQGLQFLFEYFSETQRNKGNFPGRFSGRQFSNSRSEMNVSTLELGDSALYLCASSLTGQAEAFFGQGTRLTVV.

The chain is built from TRBV5-4 and TRBJ1-2; D not certain. Germline lookup yields CDR1 SGHNT and CDR2 YYREEE (reference sequence). This CDR3 region has 14 residues. The V gene lost 0 bases and the J gene lost 2 bases, with 8 bases spanning the gap. In nucleotides, the CDR3 is TGTGCCAGCAGCTTGGAGGGAAGGAACTATGGCTACACCTTC. Residues: CASSLEGRNYGYTF.

The chain recombines TRBV5-6 with TRBJ2-1; D is unclear. Trimming pared 5 bases from V and 3 bases from J, leaving 12 bases between. The CDR3 runs to 14 residues. Per the germline V gene, CDR1 is SGHDT and CDR2 is YYEEEE. The CDR3 coding sequence is TGTGCCAGCAGTGTTTCCGGTTACTACAATGAGCAGTTCTTC. This translates into CASSVSGYYNEQFF.

V usage is TRBV29-1 and J usage is TRBJ2-7, with 12 nucleotides matching TRBD2. Germline V gene sequence: CDR1 SQVTM, CDR2 ANQGSEA. V lost 3 bases, J lost 2 bases, and 5 bases stayed unmatched. The CDR3 spans 15 residues. Written as DNA, the CDR3 is TGCAGCGTTGAGGGAGCTAGCGGGAGGGCCTACGAGCAGTACTTC. It specifies CSVEGASGRAYEQYF.

This clone showed up just a few times. The rearrangement joins TRBV23-1 to TRBJ2-7, with 7 bases matching TRBD2. TRBV23-1 is placed among ORFs of uncertain function. Trimming took 3 bases from V and 3 from J; bases not matched to a gene: 11. This CDR3 has 16 amino acids. The CDR3 loop reads CASSHQGGEVRYEQYF. CDR3 nucleotides: TGCGCCAGCAGTCACCAGGGAGGGGAGGTGCGCTACGAGCAGTACTTC.

This clone has a handful of counts. The genes are TRBV29-1 and TRBJ2-2; 14 nucleotides align to TRBD2. Germline assignment: CDR1 SQVTM and CDR2 ANQGSEA. J was trimmed by 7 bases and V by 6 bases; bases with no gene match: 7. The CDR3 runs 15 residues. The CDR3 here is CSVAGTSGSVGELFF. The CDR3 coding sequence is TGCAGCGTAGCCGGGACTAGCGGGAGTGTCGGGGAGCTGTTTTTT.

This clone was counted between two and nine times. The gene calls are TRBV29-1 and TRBJ2-3; no clear D. The CDR3 is made up of 15 amino acids. V was pared by 2 bases and J by 2 bases, with 14 bases between. Germline-derived CDR1 and CDR2 are SQVTM and ANQGSEA. CDR3 DNA: TGCAGCGTTGAACCGACGAAAGCCCCCACAGATACGCAGTATTTT. It is translated as CSVEPTKAPTDTQYF.

This chain connects TRBV27 to TRBJ2-5; perhaps TRBD1 as D (7 bases). Germline assignment: CDR1 MNHEY and CDR2 SMNVEV (reference sequence). With 5 bases removed from V and 5 bases from J, the gap between germline ends came to 21 bases. The CDR3 has 16 residues. The CDR3 DNA is TGTGCCAGCAGTCCTGCGGGACAGACGTTGGGGGAGACCCAGTACTTC. Its translation is CASSPAGQTLGETQYF.

This clone came up a few times. The V and J genes are TRBV29-1 and TRBJ2-1, with 7 bases that match TRBD2. V shed 2 bases and J 6 bases; nucleotides not matched to a gene: 13. Germline V gene sequence: CDR1 SQVTM, CDR2 ANQGSEA. There are 16 residues in the CDR3. The CDR3 DNA reads as TGCAGCGTTGAACCTCGGCCGGGAGGACCGCCCAATGAGCAGTTCTTC. As protein: CSVEPRPGGPPNEQFF.

A single count supports this clone. The V call is TRBV5-1, the J call TRBJ1-2; 7 nucleotides align to TRBD1. This CDR3 has 13 amino acids. Trimming took 4 bases from V and 4 from J; bases not matched to a gene: 4. Germline lookup yields CDR1 SGHRS and CDR2 YFSETQ. The CDR3 sequence is CASSTWDSYGYTF. In DNA, the CDR3 is TGCGCCAGCAGCACGTGGGACAGCTATGGCTACACCTTC.

The chain has TRBV7-8 and TRBJ1-1, with D hard to call. The CDR3 totals 13 residues. V dropped 1 base and J dropped 1 base, with 4 bases sitting between them. Germline values: CDR1 SGHVS, CDR2 FQNEAQ. DNA of the CDR3: TGTGCCAGCAGCTTAGGCCGGAACACTGAAGCTTTCTTT. Its translation: CASSLGRNTEAFF.

The genes are TRBV4-1 and TRBJ2-7; tentatively, D is TRBD2 (6 bases). V was cut by 1 base and J by 2 bases, with 18 bases left in between. The germline CDR1 and CDR2 sequences are MGHRA and YSYEKL. The CDR3 spans 17 residues. CDR3 protein: CASSQGTAGYAAYEQYF. For the CDR3, the DNA is TGCGCCAGCAGCCAAGGGACTGCGGGGTACGCAGCCTACGAGCAGTACTTC.

This clone was picked up a small number of times. The rearrangement joins TRBV7-9 to TRBJ2-1; 12 bases are shared with TRBD1. With 5 bases clipped from V and 7 bases from J, the junction kept 9 bases outside the gene matches. Germline CDR1 and CDR2: SEHNR and FQNEAQ (reference sequence). The CDR3 runs 16 residues. The CDR3 reads CASSARDRGLGNEQFF. The CDR3 region has the DNA TGTGCCAGCAGCGCTAGGGACAGGGGGCTGGGAAATGAGCAGTTCTTC.

This clone was counted only a few times. The chain joins TRBV2 to TRBJ2-1, with 12 bases identical to TRBD2. V lost 6 bases, J lost 7 bases, and 4 bases stayed unmatched. The germline CDR1 and CDR2 sequences are SNHLY and FYNNEI. This CDR3 is 14 amino acids long. The CDR3 bases are TGTGCCAGCAGGGGGACTAGCGGGCGGAATGAGCAGTTCTTC. It codes for CASRGTSGRNEQFF.

The V call is TRBV19, the J call TRBJ2-1; a possible D gene is TRBD1 (6 bases). Germline CDR1 and CDR2: LNHDA and SQIVND (reference sequence). Trimming cost V 4 bases and J 2 bases, with 15 bases left between them. The length of the CDR3 is 16 residues. CDR3 coding DNA: TGTGCCAGTAGTACCCTCGGACAGAATACCTACAATGAGCAGTTCTTC. This gives the protein CASSTLGQNTYNEQFF.

This rearrangement joins TRBV19 to TRBJ2-1, with a weak D call TRBD2 (6 bases). Trimming stripped 3 bases from V and 4 bases from J, with 10 bases between. Germline V gene sequence: CDR1 LNHDA, CDR2 SQIVND (reference sequence). The CDR3 is made up of 14 amino acids. CDR3 sequence (DNA): TGTGCCAGTAGTATGCGGGGAGGATACAATGAGCAGTTCTTC. It specifies CASSMRGGYNEQFF.